Each of the 22 T cell receptor beta chains below was sequenced from the same sample in a study of blood T cell repertoires in COVID-19 (TCRdb year 2020). The library was prepared using the immunoSEQ multiplex PCR assay. What TCRdb holds here is the immuneACCESS table cut down to in-frame rearrangements. Part of the clones is not present; checked against another copy, under half of the missing clones reflect an unresolved V gene, and the others are unexplained. The sample includes hundreds of thousands of clones, with 65% to 90% observed a single time. The ten largest clones add up to around 12% of the sample. The sequenced sample consisted of peripheral blood. These receptors were collected from a woman between 70 and 85 years old with COVID-19, enrolled during active disease.

The chain links TRBV29-1 to TRBJ1-1; D gene ambiguous. The length of the CDR3 is 12 residues. Looked up from germline, CDR1 is SQVTM and CDR2 is ANQGSEA. Trimming took off 3 bases at V and 1 base at J, with 6 bases between the two ends. The CDR3 loop reads CSVDGGNTEAFF. The CDR3 DNA sequence: TGCAGCGTTGACGGAGGGAACACTGAAGCTTTCTTT.

Only a few counts were recorded for this clone. The V call is TRBV5-1, the J call TRBJ2-7, with 12 bases fitting TRBD1. The germline CDR1 and CDR2 sequences are SGHRS and YFSETQ. The CDR3 is 15 amino acids. The trim removed 2 bases at V and 4 bases at J, leaving 4 bases unmatched. The DNA of the CDR3 is TGCGCCAGCAGCTTCTGGGACAGGGGGCCTTACGAGCAGTACTTC. Protein sequence: CASSFWDRGPYEQYF.

This chain joins TRBV6-1 and TRBJ2-2; the match to TRBD1 covers 8 bases. The germline V gene has CDR1 MNHNS and CDR2 SASEGT. Trimming cost V 4 bases and J 0 bases; bases outside gene matches: 7. CDR3 length: 17 residues. Written as DNA, the CDR3 is TGTGCCAGCAGTGCAGGGGACAGGACATCGAACACCGGGGAGCTGTTTTTT. It codes for CASSAGDRTSNTGELFF.

The chain has TRBV12-3 or TRBV12-4 and TRBJ1-3; D not certain. The ends were cut back, 6 bases at V and 2 bases at J, with 8 bases in the middle. The CDR3 length is 13 residues. The CDR3 DNA reads as TGTGCCAGCAGATGGCACACTGGAAACACCATATATTTT. Translating it yields CASRWHTGNTIYF.

The chain is built from TRBV5-1 and TRBJ2-3; 16 nucleotides align to TRBD2. CDR1 and CDR2 from the germline V gene are SGHRS and YFSETQ. CDR3 size: 19 residues. J lost 2 bases, V lost 0 bases, and 6 bases had no gene match. CDR3 sequence reads: CASSLAGTSGGAVTDTQYF. The CDR3 DNA reads TGCGCCAGCAGCTTGGCCGGGACTAGCGGGGGGGCCGTCACAGATACGCAGTATTTT.

This sequence joins TRBV4-2 and TRBJ2-7; no definite D call. Looked up from germline, CDR1 is LGHNA and CDR2 is YNFKEQ. This CDR3 is 13 amino acids long. Trimming removed 0 bases from V and 2 bases from J, with 5 bases in between. The CDR3 nucleotides are TGTGCCAGCAGCCAAGAACTGACCTACGAGCAGTACTTC. The encoded protein is CASSQELTYEQYF.

The gene calls are TRBV19 and TRBJ2-2; possibly TRBD1 for D (5 bases). In germline, CDR1 is LNHDA, CDR2 SQIVND (reference sequence). V was pared by 5 bases and J by 3 bases, with 13 bases between. The CDR3 has 15 residues. For the CDR3, the DNA is TGTGCCAGTAGTTCAGACACGACAGACACCGGGGAGCTGTTTTTT. Translating it yields CASSSDTTDTGELFF.

This clone was seen a few times. The chain combines TRBV11-2 with TRBJ1-1; D unresolved. V lost 5 bases to trimming and J lost 3 bases, with 16 bases between them. Germline CDR1 and CDR2: SGHAT and FQNNGV. The CDR3 consists of 15 residues. The CDR3 is CASSPREGRDTEAFF. The DNA of the CDR3 is TGTGCCAGCAGCCCCCGGGAGGGTAGAGACACTGAAGCTTTCTTT.

The genes are TRBV5-1 and TRBJ1-1; D gene uncertain. V shed 4 bases and J shed 0 bases, with 10 bases lying between them. CDR1 and CDR2 (germline): SGHRS, YFSETQ. The CDR3 totals 14 residues. The CDR3 coding sequence is TGCGCCAGCAGCGCCGGAGAGGTGAACACTGAAGCTTTCTTT. Translating gives CASSAGEVNTEAFF.

This clone was detected only once. The chain joins TRBV24-1 to TRBJ1-5, with 7 nucleotides matching TRBD1. In germline, CDR1 is KGHDR, CDR2 SFDVKD. J gave up 6 bases and V 3 bases, and 1 base lay outside the gene matches. The CDR3 is 13 residues long. CDR3 protein: CATSDAGGQPQHF. CDR3 in DNA: TGTGCCACCAGTGATGCAGGGGGTCAGCCCCAGCATTTT.

The chain recombines TRBV7-2 with TRBJ2-3; 12 bases are a match to TRBD2. Germline V gives CDR1 SGHTA, CDR2 FQGNSA. V trimming: 4 bases; J trimming: 6 bases; junction bases outside the gene matches: 5. The CDR3 sequence is 15 residues long. In nucleotides, the CDR3 is TGTGCCAGCAGCTATTCTAGCGGGGGGGCCGATACGCAGTATTTT. It codes for CASSYSSGGADTQYF.

The CDR3: CASSGTGTGSYEQYF. The CDR3 coding sequence is TGTGCCAGCAGCGGGACCGGGACAGGTTCCTACGAGCAGTACTTC. V usage is TRBV5-6 and J usage is TRBJ2-7, with 8 bases that match TRBD1. V shed 4 bases and J 1 base; nucleotides not matched to a gene: 7. Germline loops: CDR1 SGHDT, CDR2 YYEEEE. The CDR3 has 15 residues.

The chain couples TRBV4-3 to TRBJ2-2, with 7 nucleotides matching TRBD2. CDR3 length: 15 residues. Germline V lookup: CDR1 LGHNA, CDR2 YSLEER. V trimming: 5 bases; J trimming: 0 bases; junction bases outside the gene matches: 3. CDR3 residues: CASSILAANTGELFF. CDR3 DNA: TGCGCCAGCAGCATCCTAGCGGCGAACACCGGGGAGCTGTTTTTT.

V and J are TRBV5-1 and TRBJ1-2; TRBD1 might be the D (6 bases). Trimming pared 4 bases from V and 0 bases from J, leaving 10 bases between. The CDR3 runs 14 residues. Germline CDR1 and CDR2: SGHRS and YFSETQ. For the CDR3, the DNA is TGCGCCAGCAGCGAGGGGGTAACTAACTATGGCTACACCTTC. Amino acid sequence: CASSEGVTNYGYTF. Full variable domain (outside the CDR3, taken from reference TRBV5-1 and TRBJ1-2): KAGVTQTPRYLIKTRGQQVTLSCSPISGHRSVSWYQQTPGQGLQFLFEYFSETQRNKGNFPGRFSGRQFSNSRSEMNVSTLELGDSALYLCASSEGVTNYGYTFGSGTRLTVV.

The chain is built from TRBV4-1 and TRBJ1-5; tentatively, D is TRBD1 (6 bases). Germline CDR1 and CDR2: MGHRA and YSYEKL. V was trimmed by 5 bases and J by 0 bases, leaving 17 bases between them. This CDR3 comprises 17 residues. CDR3 in DNA: TGCGCCAGCAGCGAGGGGGGGGGCTGGGATAGCAATCAGCCCCAGCATTTT. Translation gives CASSEGGGWDSNQPQHF.

V and J are TRBV19 and TRBJ2-3; D remains unclear. Deletions cut 1 base from V and 4 bases from J, with 3 bases between. The CDR3 consists of 12 residues. CDR1 and CDR2 from the germline V gene are LNHDA and SQIVND (reference sequence). DNA of the CDR3: TGTGCCAGTAGTATAGGGCCAGATACGCAGTATTTT. Translated: CASSIGPDTQYF.

The V call is TRBV2, the J call TRBJ1-4; maybe TRBD1 (5 bases). Looked up from germline, CDR1 is SNHLY and CDR2 is FYNNEI. The CDR3 length is 14 residues. Trimming shortened V by 4 bases and J by 7 bases, and 13 bases separated the two germline ends. This CDR3 reads CASSAPAGREKLFF. The CDR3 DNA reads as TGTGCCAGCAGTGCCCCTGCAGGGCGTGAAAAACTGTTTTTT.

The chain combines TRBV6-5 with TRBJ1-5; TRBD1 aligns across 9 bases. The CDR3 is 13 amino acids. Germline V CDR1 and CDR2: MNHEY, SVGAGI. With 8 bases clipped from V and 7 bases from J, the junction kept 6 bases outside the gene matches. The CDR3 sequence: CASRTGAGQPQHF. The CDR3 DNA reads TGTGCCAGCCGGACAGGGGCAGGACAGCCCCAGCATTTT.

The chain links TRBV7-2 to TRBJ1-1; 8 nucleotides line up with TRBD1. Per the germline V gene, CDR1 is SGHTA and CDR2 is FQGNSA. V shed 5 bases, J shed 1 base, and the junction held 6 bases outside the gene matches. The CDR3 covers 15 residues. The CDR3 region has the DNA TGTGCCAGCAGCCCCAGACAGGGGAGGAACACTGAAGCTTTCTTT. Its protein product is CASSPRQGRNTEAFF.

The CDR3 reads CASSNLAGGSNEQFF. The CDR3 region has the DNA TGTGCCAGCTCAAACCTAGCGGGGGGTTCCAATGAGCAGTTCTTC. The chain has TRBV18 and TRBJ2-1; 11 positions match TRBD2. Germline V gives CDR1 KGHSH, CDR2 LQKENI. The length of the CDR3 is 15 residues. V lost 5 bases, J lost 6 bases, and 6 bases stayed unmatched.

V and J are TRBV29-1 and TRBJ1-1; D is perhaps TRBD1 (5 bases). Trimming pared 7 bases from V and 4 bases from J, leaving 13 bases between. Looked up from germline, CDR1 is SQVTM and CDR2 is ANQGSEA. This CDR3 is built from 12 residues. The CDR3 spells CSALAGGTEAFF. The CDR3 nucleotides are TGCAGCGCCCTGGCGGGGGGCACTGAAGCTTTCTTT.

This clone was seen only once. The CDR3 loop is CASGLVLRQGGTEAFF. As DNA, the CDR3 is TGTGCTAGTGGTTTGGTACTGAGGCAAGGGGGCACTGAAGCTTTCTTT. The chain links TRBV12-5 to TRBJ1-1; maybe TRBD1 (6 bases). The CDR3 contains 16 residues. Germline loops: CDR1 LGHNT, CDR2 FRNRAP. V lost 0 bases, J lost 4 bases, and 15 bases lay in between. Filled out from reference TRBV12-5 and TRBJ1-1, the complete variable domain reads DARVTQTPRHKVTEMGQEVTMRCQPILGHNTVFWYRQTMMQGLELLAYFRNRAPLDDSGMPKDRFSAEMPDATLATLKIQPSEPRDSAVYFCASGLVLRQGGTEAFFGQGTRLTVV.